The present entry profiles one T cell receptor (beta chain) with its context. This clone's antigen is unknown. The CDR3 extends 3 residues past the end of the read, so its final part is completed from the germline J gene. These data are taken from a study of T cell clonality in common variable immunodeficiency (dated by TCRdb to the mid-2010s). Both CVID patients and healthy controls were predominantly of Caucasian heritage. From each donor, about 5 to 8 ml of heparinized peripheral whole blood was collected. Genomic DNA from adults with common variable immune deficiency (CVID) and from healthy adult controls was used to sequence TCRbeta CDR3 repertoires. The control group was made up of around 22 healthy adult volunteers (about ten male and some twelve female) whose ages ranged from roughly 23 to 66 years, with a mean age of about 35. Diluted blood was density-centrifuged over Hypaque 1077 or Ficoll-Paque to isolate peripheral blood mononuclear cells. Genomic DNA was extracted from unsorted mononuclear cells by Qiagen column purification or by a centrifugation-based method.

CVID samples and control samples contributed equivalent amounts of genomic DNA as sequencing input. For every sample, a 60 bp segment covering the rearranged TCRbeta CDR3 region was amplified and then sequenced. The immunoSEQ assay, a bias-corrected multiplex PCR combined with high-throughput sequencing, was used to amplify TCRbeta. The authors' pipeline ran thus. Every unique nucleotide sequence counted as a clone and was annotated with V, D and J genes, copy number and frequency. Sequences were labeled productive if in frame, and non-productive if out of frame or containing stop codons. As previously described, Shannon's entropy was used to calculate clonality. Mean CDR3 Kyte-Doolittle hydropathy was derived from the predicted amino acid sequences of productive clones. Scaled V gene usage was hierarchically clustered using Manhattan distance and complete linkage with the R hclust function. Sharing of clones by CDR3 amino acid sequence was evaluated through resampling of 12 repertoires per group over 100 rounds. The repertoires were screened for around 70 published EBV-specific TCRbeta sequences and around 250 published CMV-specific TCRbeta sequences. Analysis left out two CVID samples that produced under 10,000 sequences, so a few dozen CVID repertoires remained. In its TCRdb copy, this immuneACCESS table keeps in-frame sequences only and misses some clones. Where compared with another copy, unresolved V genes explain less than half of these, and the others have no known cause. V, J and clone size derive from that table, while D and trimming were established from the DNA sequence. This sample is represented by some 60,000 clones, with no singletons among them. The ten top clones hold 1.5% to 2% of the sample.

Trimming costs V 5 bases and J 6 bases, and their ends lie 13 bases apart. CDR1 is given as SGHVS and CDR2 as FQNEAQ, both from the germline V gene. From its cysteine to its phenylalanine, the CDR3 spans 14 amino acids. Of the CDR3's DNA, 33 bases were read; they are in frame from base 1. Results and caveats for the whole study, not just this receptor: CVID TCRbeta sequences reportedly showed fewer deletions and N-nucleotide insertions and lacked highly modified clones with 13 or more V deletions. Correlations between repertoire features and clinical complications were limited by patient heterogeneity within the CVID cohort. Increased TCRbeta clonality was found in CVID subjects compared with healthy controls (t-test p = 0.018), with the increase being most characteristic of about a third of subjects. CVID subjects shared fewer TCRbeta clones with each other than healthy controls did (p < 0.0001). According to the authors, figuring out what caused the increased clonality in CVID would require sequencing the repertoires of T cell subpopulations. Even though DNA input was equal, the average per sample came to 80,000 to 100,000 unique sequences for controls compared with around 32,000 for CVID samples.

Sequenced input: peripheral blood mononuclear cells. Recombination joined TRBV7-8 with TRBJ2-2, with a tentative D gene TRBD1 over 7 matching bases. The clonotype was recovered from a person aged 18 to 75 in good health. The CDR3 DNA, read in part, is TGTGCCAGCAGCGGAACAGGGGACTCCGGGGAG. It encodes CASSGTGDSGE. The whole CDR3 protein is CASSGTGDSGELFF.